A single sample gave rise to the 31 T cell receptor beta chains below, sequenced in a study of shared clonotypes between healthy human individuals. TCRdb's copy holds only in-frame clones and misses some; the assay was immunoSEQ multiplex PCR. The table has approximately 740,000 clones, roughly 70% seen once. The source material was memory CD4+ T cells sorted from blood. Described subset: CD45RA-negative fraction. The source is a woman aged 30 to 39 in good health.

The chain uses TRBV4-1 and TRBJ1-5; TRBD1 aligns across 8 bases. Trimming cost V 5 bases and J 2 bases; bases outside gene matches: 2. Germline lookup yields CDR1 MGHRA and CDR2 YSYEKL. The CDR3 runs 14 residues. The CDR3 DNA reads as TGCGCCAGCAGCGCGACAGGGGGCAATCAGCCCCAGCATTTT. It codes for CASSATGGNQPQHF.

The chain is built from TRBV28 and TRBJ2-7; D is possibly TRBD1 (6 bases). Trimming cost V 6 bases and J 0 bases, with 15 bases left between them. The CDR3 is made up of 15 amino acids. Germline loops: CDR1 MDHEN, CDR2 SYDVKM. The CDR3 protein is CASSPEGESSYEQYF. The CDR3 region has the DNA TGTGCCAGCAGCCCTGAGGGGGAAAGCTCCTACGAGCAGTACTTC.

This chain connects TRBV30 to TRBJ1-5; D is unclear. The germline gives CDR1 GTSNPN, CDR2 SVGIG (reference sequence). The CDR3 runs to 15 residues. The V end lost 1 base, the J end lost 6 bases, and 16 bases lay between the germline ends. CDR3 DNA: TGTGCCTGGAGTGGAGGACTCGCCACTACTCAGCCCCAGCATTTT. This translates into CAWSGGLATTQPQHF.

The genes are TRBV30 and TRBJ1-1; D remains ambiguous. The CDR3 extends over 12 amino acids. The V gene lost 1 base and the J gene lost 4 bases, with 7 bases spanning the gap. The germline gives CDR1 GTSNPN, CDR2 SVGIG (reference sequence). CDR3 sequence: CAWSGLPTEAFF. CDR3 nucleotides: TGTGCCTGGAGTGGTCTCCCCACTGAAGCTTTCTTT.

V gene TRBV28 combines with J gene TRBJ2-2, with D perhaps TRBD1 or TRBD2 (5 bases each). Germline V lookup: CDR1 MDHEN, CDR2 SYDVKM. Trimming cost V 7 bases and J 4 bases, with 10 bases left between them. This CDR3 has 13 residues. CDR3 bases: TGTGCCAGCAAAGTTGGGGGCACCGGGGAGCTGTTTTTT. It is translated as CASKVGGTGELFF.

CDR3 protein: CASKHLGTDTDTQYF. The CDR3 DNA is TGTGCCAGCAAACATTTGGGAACCGACACAGATACGCAGTATTTT. The genes are TRBV28 and TRBJ2-3, with D unresolved. The CDR3 is made up of 15 amino acids. V lost 7 bases and J lost 2, with 16 bases in between. The germline V gene has CDR1 MDHEN and CDR2 SYDVKM.

On this clone: Other DNA sequences of this sample code for an identical CDR3. The chain combines TRBV27 with TRBJ2-1, with 10 bases fitting TRBD2. CDR1 and CDR2 from the germline V gene are MNHEY and SMNVEV (reference sequence). V trimming: 0 bases; J trimming: 4 bases; junction bases outside the gene matches: 3. CDR3 length equals 16 residues. CDR3: CASSLSVAGGYNEQFF. The CDR3 bases are TGTGCCAGCAGTTTATCAGTAGCGGGAGGTTACAATGAGCAGTTCTTC.

Details on this clone: A read error may explain this, as a much larger clone is one base away. The chain combines TRBV2 with TRBJ2-7; D is unresolved. From germline, CDR1 is SNHLY and CDR2 FYNNEI. The CDR3 spans 11 residues. Between the trimmed V and J ends, which lost 2 bases and 5 bases, there was a span of 4 bases. This chain's CDR3 is CASSEFHEQYF. The CDR3 coding sequence is TGTGCCAGCAGTGAATTCCACGAGCAGTACTTC.

J is TRBJ1-1 and V is TRBV7-2; 7 bases fit TRBD1. V lost 4 bases, J lost 6 bases, and 8 bases stayed unmatched. The CDR3 has 14 residues. The germline gives CDR1 SGHTA, CDR2 FQGNSA. The CDR3 DNA is TGTGCCAGCAGCTCCCAACGGGACAGCTCTGAAGCTTTCTTT. It encodes CASSSQRDSSEAFF.

The chain is built from TRBV30 and TRBJ2-3; 9 bases agree with TRBD2. Germline V CDR1 and CDR2: GTSNPN, SVGIG (reference sequence). This CDR3 region has 16 residues. V was pared by 1 base and J by 0 bases, with 5 bases of the junction left unmatched. CDR3 in amino acids: CAWSGREGRSTDTQYF. For the CDR3, the DNA is TGTGCCTGGAGTGGGCGGGAGGGTAGGAGCACAGATACGCAGTATTTT.

In this sample, this clone turned up once. V is TRBV30 and J is TRBJ1-1; D is uncertain. The CDR3 totals 15 residues. Deletions cut 4 bases from V and 3 bases from J, with 18 bases between. CDR1 and CDR2 (germline): GTSNPN, SVGIG (reference sequence). In nucleotides, the CDR3 is TGTGCCTGGAACTCAGTATCAAGAGGGTACACTGAAGCTTTCTTT. Translating gives CAWNSVSRGYTEAFF.

V gene TRBV5-8 combines with J gene TRBJ1-4, with D possibly matching TRBD1 (5 bases). The CDR3 length is 17 residues. The V end was cut by 3 bases, the J end by 0 bases, with 15 bases between. Germline lookup yields CDR1 SGHTS and CDR2 YDEGEE. CDR3 in DNA: TGTGCCAGCAGCTGGGGGATAACAGGTGCAACTAATGAAAAACTGTTTTTT. It is translated as CASSWGITGATNEKLFF. The full variable domain, completed using reference TRBV5-8 and TRBJ1-4, is EAGVTQSPTHLIKTRGQQATLRCSPISGHTSVYWYQQALGLGLQFLLWYDEGEERNRGNFPPRFSGRQFPNYSSELNVNALELEDSALYLCASSWGITGATNEKLFFGSGTQLSVL.

The J gene is TRBJ2-5, the V gene TRBV27, with D perhaps matching TRBD2 (6 bases). CDR3 length: 15 residues. In germline, CDR1 is MNHEY, CDR2 SMNVEV (reference sequence). The V and J ends lost 5 bases and 1 base respectively, with 14 bases between them. The DNA for the CDR3 is TGTGCCAGCAGTCCCCGCGGGACGGGCCAAGAGACCCAGTACTTC. Protein: CASSPRGTGQETQYF.

The V gene is TRBV27, the J gene TRBJ1-1; no definite D call. V was clipped by 8 bases and J by 2 bases, with 15 bases between them. The CDR3 has 14 amino acids. Germline-derived CDR1 and CDR2 are MNHEY and SMNVEV (reference sequence). The CDR3 nucleotides read TGTGCCAGCGGTAAGATGGGCCGAAACACTGAAGCTTTCTTT. Translated, it gives CASGKMGRNTEAFF.

The chain is built from TRBV6-4 and TRBJ1-1; D perhaps matches TRBD1 (5 bases). V lost 2 bases and J lost 5, with 12 bases in between. Germline values: CDR1 MRHNA, CDR2 SNTAGT. This CDR3 is 14 amino acids long. CDR3 coding DNA: TGTGCCAGCAGTGACAAGGGGAAAGAAACTGAAGCTTTCTTT. The encoded protein is CASSDKGKETEAFF.

The V and J genes are TRBV10-1 and TRBJ1-3; tentatively, D is TRBD1 (5 bases). Looked up from germline, CDR1 is WNHNN and CDR2 is SYGVQD (reference sequence). Trimming left V 2 bases short and J 4 bases short, with 12 bases between. CDR3 length: 15 amino acids. For the CDR3, the DNA is TGCGCCAGCAGTGAGAACCTAGGGGACGGAAACACCATATATTTT. It is translated as CASSENLGDGNTIYF.

V gene TRBV18 combines with J gene TRBJ2-7, with 7 bases lining up with TRBD2. This CDR3 contains 12 residues. Germline V CDR1 and CDR2: KGHSH, LQKENI. The trim removed 8 bases at V and 9 bases at J, leaving 10 bases unmatched. The CDR3 reads CASAGGTTRQYF. In DNA, the CDR3 is TGTGCCAGCGCCGGCGGGACTACTCGGCAGTACTTC.

This chain's CDR3 is CSANMGYGYTF. CDR3 coding DNA: TGCAGTGCTAACATGGGTTATGGCTACACCTTC. This chain uses TRBV20-1 with TRBJ1-2; D is undetermined. The V gene's germline CDR1 is DFQATT and CDR2 SNEGSKA (reference sequence). With 4 bases removed from V and 5 bases from J, the gap between germline ends came to 8 bases. The CDR3 extends over 11 amino acids.

Only one count was recorded for this clone. CDR3 protein: CASSPGGTDNYGYTF. The CDR3 DNA reads as TGTGCCAGCAGCCCAGGAGGGACCGATAACTATGGCTACACCTTC. This chain uses TRBV7-3 with TRBJ1-2; TRBD1 is a possible D gene (5 bases). The germline V gene encodes CDR1 SGHTA and CDR2 FQGTGA. V lost 5 bases to trimming and J lost 1 base, with 14 bases between them. The CDR3 has 15 residues.

V and J are TRBV29-1 and TRBJ2-3, with D maybe TRBD1 (5 bases). Germline assignment: CDR1 SQVTM and CDR2 ANQGSEA. V lost 4 bases to trimming and J lost 2 bases, with 10 bases between them. This CDR3 has 13 amino acids. The CDR3 is CSVGGRLTDTQYF. DNA of the CDR3: TGCAGCGTTGGGGGCAGACTCACAGATACGCAGTATTTT.

Many counts were recorded for this clone. The chain uses TRBV5-4 and TRBJ2-7, with TRBD2 identical over 8 bases. Losses at the gene ends were 4 bases for V and 2 bases for J; bases not matched to a gene: 8. The CDR3 runs 15 residues. Germline CDR1 reads SGHNT; CDR2 reads YYREEE (reference sequence). The CDR3 reads CASSPPTSGTYEQYF. The CDR3 bases are TGTGCCAGCAGCCCTCCCACTAGCGGAACCTACGAGCAGTACTTC.

The chain joins TRBV4-2 to TRBJ2-1; 9 nucleotides match TRBD1. Germline-derived CDR1 and CDR2 are LGHNA and YNFKEQ. J gave up 5 bases and V 3 bases, and 5 bases lay outside the gene matches. CDR3 length: 15 amino acids. The CDR3 coding sequence is TGTGCCAGCAGCCAGGGACAGGGAAAGCACAATGAGCAGTTCTTC. It translates to CASSQGQGKHNEQFF.

The V call is TRBV11-2, the J call TRBJ2-5, with D unclear. Germline V lookup: CDR1 SGHAT, CDR2 FQNNGV. The ends were cut back, 5 bases at V and 2 bases at J, with 6 bases in the middle. This CDR3 is built from 12 residues. The CDR3 here is CASSPQQETQYF. DNA for the CDR3: TGTGCCAGCAGCCCACAGCAAGAGACCCAGTACTTC.

This clone was found a few times. V is TRBV9 and J is TRBJ1-4, with a possible D match to TRBD1 (5 bases). The germline V gene has CDR1 SGDLS and CDR2 YYNGEE. Deletions cut 0 bases from V and 4 bases from J, with 10 bases between. There are 15 residues in the CDR3. The CDR3 loop reads CASSVAMQGNEKLFF. The CDR3 DNA reads TGTGCCAGCAGCGTAGCTATGCAGGGTAATGAAAAACTGTTTTTT.

The chain is built from TRBV28 and TRBJ1-2; tentatively, D is TRBD1 (6 bases). Germline values: CDR1 MDHEN, CDR2 SYDVKM. CDR3 length equals 13 residues. V was cut by 6 bases and J by 5 bases, with 13 bases left in between. The CDR3 loop reads CASSRETGYGYTF. The DNA of the CDR3 is TGTGCCAGCAGCCGCGAAACAGGGTATGGCTACACCTTC.

The V and J genes are TRBV5-1 and TRBJ1-5, with a tentative D call TRBD1 (6 bases). The V end lost 0 bases, the J end lost 7 bases, and 14 bases lay between the germline ends. The germline gives CDR1 SGHRS, CDR2 YFSETQ. The CDR3 is 15 amino acids. CDR3 residues: CASSLGGGRNQPQHF. Here the CDR3 DNA reads TGCGCCAGCAGCTTGGGTGGGGGCAGGAACCAGCCCCAGCATTTT.

This clone was seen a single time. The chain is built from TRBV5-6 and TRBJ2-2, with TRBD2 identical over 10 bases. J lost 2 bases, V lost 5 bases, and 6 bases had no gene match. Per germline, CDR1 SGHDT and CDR2 YYEEEE. The CDR3 totals 16 residues. CDR3 nucleotides: TGTGCCAGCAGATTAAGGACTAGCGGCAACACCGGGGAGCTGTTTTTT. Translation: CASRLRTSGNTGELFF. Variable domain in full (rest from reference TRBV5-6 and TRBJ2-2): DAGVTQSPTHLIKTRGQQVTLRCSPKSGHDTVSWYQQALGQGPQFIFQYYEEEERQRGNFPDRFSGHQFPNYSSELNVNALLLGDSALYLCASRLRTSGNTGELFFGEGSRLTVL.

This chain joins TRBV27 and TRBJ1-5; D not resolved. V shed 3 bases and J shed 0 bases, with 6 bases lying between them. Germline V gives CDR1 MNHEY, CDR2 SMNVEV (reference sequence). The CDR3 contains 14 residues. Here the CDR3 DNA reads TGTGCCAGCAGTTTCAGTGATAGCAATCAGCCCCAGCATTTT. Translated, it gives CASSFSDSNQPQHF.

The rearrangement links TRBV25-1 to TRBJ2-5; 16 bases are shared with TRBD2. The CDR3 sequence is 17 residues long. J was trimmed by 9 bases and V by 2 bases; bases with no gene match: 9. CDR1 is MGHDK, CDR2 SYGVNS, per germline. The CDR3 coding sequence is TGTGCCAGCAGTGAACTAACCGGGACTAGCGGGAGGGGGGCCCAGTACTTC. This translates into CASSELTGTSGRGAQYF.

The chain employs TRBV30 and TRBJ1-6; TRBD1 might be the D (5 bases). V was clipped by 7 bases and J by 4 bases, with 14 bases between them. From germline, CDR1 is GTSNPN and CDR2 SVGIG (reference sequence). This CDR3 has 14 amino acids. Written as DNA, the CDR3 is TGTGCCTCGCCGGGACGGGGTTATAATTCACCCCTCCACTTT. Its translation is CASPGRGYNSPLHF. Drawing the rest from reference TRBV30 and TRBJ1-6, the complete variable domain is SQTIHQWPATLVQPVGSPLSLECTVEGTSNPNLYWYRQAAGRGLQLLFYSVGIGQISSEVPQNLSASRPQDRQFILSSKKLLLSDSGFYLCASPGRGYNSPLHFGNGTRLTVT.

The gene calls are TRBV29-1 and TRBJ1-1; D is possibly TRBD1 (5 bases). The CDR3 consists of 12 residues. Germline-derived CDR1 and CDR2 are SQVTM and ANQGSEA. The ends were cut back, 7 bases at V and 1 base at J, with 10 bases in the middle. As DNA, the CDR3 is TGCAGCGCAAGGAGGGGGAACACTGAAGCTTTCTTT. Translation: CSARRGNTEAFF.